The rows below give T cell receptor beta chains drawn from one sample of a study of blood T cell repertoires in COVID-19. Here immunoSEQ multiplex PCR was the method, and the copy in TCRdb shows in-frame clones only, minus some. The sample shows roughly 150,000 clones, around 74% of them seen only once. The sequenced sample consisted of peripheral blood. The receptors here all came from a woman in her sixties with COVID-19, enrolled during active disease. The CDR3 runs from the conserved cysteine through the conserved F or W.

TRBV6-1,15,CASSEQTGTGNTIYF
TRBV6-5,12,CASGEEVYEQYF
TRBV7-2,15,CASRTARGGANVLTF
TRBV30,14,CAWSVPQINEKLFF
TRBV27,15,CASSSQGGLREKLFF
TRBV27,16,CASSSSGPRGSQPQHF
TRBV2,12,CASSANNQPQHF
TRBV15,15,CATSRDPGRGYEQYF
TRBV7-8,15,CASSPEAGRGHEQYF
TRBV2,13,CASMRLATGELFF
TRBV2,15,CASSELQGFTDTQYF
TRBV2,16,CASSPRQGIAYNEQFF